Shown below are 16 T cell receptor beta chains from a single sample sequenced in a study of cytomegalovirus exposure and HLA in healthy donors. PCR was performed using 60 Vbeta and 13 Jbeta primers. Some clones are missing from TCRdb's copy, which holds only in-frame ones; the method was immunoSEQ multiplex PCR. The sample lists just under 150,000 clones, 80% seen once, with less than 3.5% in the top ten. Source material: PBMCs. The receptors originated from a woman younger than 45 in good health and CMV-seronegative.

In this sample, this clone turned up a few times. This CDR3 is CAWLIPGIDGYTF. Here the CDR3 DNA reads TGTGCCTGGTTAATTCCAGGGATCGATGGCTACACCTTC. This sequence joins TRBV30 and TRBJ1-2; possibly TRBD1 for D (5 bases). Germline V gene lookup returns CDR1 GTSNPN and CDR2 SVGIG (reference sequence). Deletions cut 5 bases from V and 6 bases from J, with 16 bases between. The CDR3 runs 13 residues.

The rearrangement joins TRBV28 to TRBJ2-7; 7 bases line up with TRBD1. Trimming at V came to 3 bases and at J to 4 bases, leaving 6 bases not matched to a gene. CDR1 and CDR2 (germline): MDHEN, SYDVKM. The CDR3 is 14 amino acids. For the CDR3, the DNA is TGTGCCAGCAGTTTGCCACAACAGGGGTACGAGCAGTACTTC. Translated: CASSLPQQGYEQYF.

The chain uses TRBV5-6 and TRBJ2-1, with 9 bases identical to TRBD2. The V gene end was trimmed by 4 bases and the J gene end by 6 bases; junction bases not matched to a gene: 17. Germline V gene data show CDR1 as SGHDT and CDR2 as YYEEEE. The CDR3 extends over 18 amino acids. The chain's CDR3 is CASSALGGLAGLVNEQFF. CDR3 sequence (DNA): TGTGCCAGCAGCGCTCTGGGAGGCCTAGCGGGATTGGTCAATGAGCAGTTCTTC.

The chain employs TRBV10-2 and TRBJ1-1; no firm D call. Germline V gene data show CDR1 as WSHSY and CDR2 as SAAADI. Trimming took 6 bases from V and 1 from J, leaving 9 bases between them. CDR3 length: 13 residues. This CDR3 reads CASSHTWNTEAFF. In DNA, the CDR3 is TGCGCCAGCAGCCACACATGGAACACTGAAGCTTTCTTT.

The chain recombines TRBV11-2 with TRBJ1-6, with 9 positions matching TRBD1. The CDR3 is made up of 15 amino acids. Germline CDR1 reads SGHAT; CDR2 reads FQNNGV. V gave up 5 bases and J gave up 14 bases; unmatched junction bases: 13. The CDR3 loop reads CASSQTGTGSATLHF. Here the CDR3 DNA reads TGTGCCAGCAGCCAAACCGGGACAGGGTCGGCGACCCTCCACTTT.

The chain couples TRBV11-2 to TRBJ2-7; 10 positions agree with TRBD1. This CDR3 region has 15 residues. Germline V gives CDR1 SGHAT, CDR2 FQNNGV. J lost 4 bases, V lost 1 base, and 4 bases had no gene match. CDR3 amino acids: CASSLGRDRGYEQYF. In nucleotides, the CDR3 is TGTGCCAGCAGCTTAGGCCGGGACAGGGGTTACGAGCAGTACTTC.

The rearrangement uses TRBV5-1 and TRBJ2-5; 8 bases agree with TRBD1. The J call is uncertain, as TRBJ2-7 better fits the DNA end. This CDR3 is 14 amino acids long. Germline assignment: CDR1 SGHRS and CDR2 YFSETQ. The CDR3 nucleotides are TGCGCCAGCAGCCCCACGGACAGGGTTAACGAGCAGTACTTC. As protein: CASSPTDRVNEQYF.

The gene calls are TRBV9 and TRBJ1-1, with D possibly TRBD1 on 5 matching bases. This CDR3 comprises 15 residues. CDR1 and CDR2 (germline): SGDLS, YYNGEE. Trimming pared 4 bases from V and 3 bases from J, leaving 16 bases between. CDR3: CASSNGKGMDTEAFF. The CDR3 DNA reads as TGTGCCAGCAGCAATGGGAAGGGGATGGACACTGAAGCTTTCTTT.

This sequence joins TRBV9 and TRBJ1-5; TRBD1 matches 8 bases. This CDR3 has 15 residues. Unmatched junction bases numbered 2, after V lost 0 bases and J lost 3 bases. Per germline, CDR1 SGDLS and CDR2 YYNGEE. CDR3 protein: CASSVGTGPNQPQHF. The CDR3 DNA sequence: TGTGCCAGCAGCGTAGGGACAGGGCCCAATCAGCCCCAGCATTTT.

V and J are TRBV6-5 and TRBJ2-7, with TRBD1 identical over 7 bases. The V gene's germline CDR1 is MNHEY and CDR2 SVGAGI. V lost 6 bases, J lost 3 bases, and 5 bases stayed unmatched. The CDR3 loop spans 13 amino acids. The CDR3: CASRPQGVYEQYF. The CDR3 region has the DNA TGTGCCAGCAGACCCCAGGGGGTCTACGAGCAGTACTTC.

The chain joins TRBV6-1 to TRBJ1-1; possibly TRBD1 for D (5 bases). The CDR3 is made up of 15 amino acids. The ends were cut back, 6 bases at V and 1 base at J, with 15 bases in the middle. Looked up from germline, CDR1 is MNHNS and CDR2 is SASEGT. The CDR3 DNA reads TGTGCCAGCAGCCCCTGGGTAGGGGCGAACACTGAAGCTTTCTTT. Its translation: CASSPWVGANTEAFF.

The chain employs TRBV5-4 and TRBJ1-5, with D possibly TRBD1 on 6 matching bases. Per the germline V gene, CDR1 is SGHNT and CDR2 is YYREEE (reference sequence). Deletions cut 1 base from V and 5 bases from J, with 13 bases between. The CDR3 extends over 15 amino acids. The CDR3 reads CASSLRPGVDQPQHF. CDR3 nucleotides: TGTGCCAGCAGCTTGAGACCAGGGGTGGATCAGCCCCAGCATTTT.

This clone was counted only a few times. The chain carries TRBV4-1 and TRBJ1-1; 7 bases line up with TRBD1. This CDR3 region has 14 residues. Looked up from germline, CDR1 is MGHRA and CDR2 is YSYEKL. V gave up 1 base and J gave up 4 bases; unmatched junction bases: 3. CDR3: CASSQGQGSTEAFF. CDR3 DNA sequence: TGCGCCAGCAGCCAAGGACAGGGAAGCACTGAAGCTTTCTTT.

V gene TRBV18 combines with J gene TRBJ1-1; 9 bases are a match to TRBD1. V was clipped by 3 bases and J by 0 bases; unmatched bases: 5. Per germline, CDR1 KGHSH and CDR2 LQKENI. The CDR3 loop spans 16 amino acids. The CDR3 loop is CASSPNGQGLNTEAFF. The CDR3 nucleotides are TGTGCCAGCTCACCCAACGGACAGGGGTTGAACACTGAAGCTTTCTTT.

The chain links TRBV11-2 to TRBJ2-1, with TRBD2 matching over 7 bases. Trimming removed 2 bases from V and 7 bases from J; junction bases left unmatched: 8. Germline CDR1 reads SGHAT; CDR2 reads FQNNGV. The CDR3 is made up of 15 amino acids. CDR3 region: CASSLKAGIWNEQFF. The CDR3 nucleotides read TGTGCCAGCAGCTTAAAAGCGGGAATTTGGAATGAGCAGTTCTTC.

This clone was seen more than once but under ten times. The chain uses TRBV2 and TRBJ2-3, with TRBD2 identical over 9 bases. V shed 6 bases and J 3 bases; nucleotides not matched to a gene: 7. Germline V CDR1 and CDR2: SNHLY, FYNNEI. The length of the CDR3 is 15 residues. In DNA, the CDR3 is TGTGCCAGCAGGGGGACTAGCTTCGGGACAGATACGCAGTATTTT. This sequence encodes CASRGTSFGTDTQYF.